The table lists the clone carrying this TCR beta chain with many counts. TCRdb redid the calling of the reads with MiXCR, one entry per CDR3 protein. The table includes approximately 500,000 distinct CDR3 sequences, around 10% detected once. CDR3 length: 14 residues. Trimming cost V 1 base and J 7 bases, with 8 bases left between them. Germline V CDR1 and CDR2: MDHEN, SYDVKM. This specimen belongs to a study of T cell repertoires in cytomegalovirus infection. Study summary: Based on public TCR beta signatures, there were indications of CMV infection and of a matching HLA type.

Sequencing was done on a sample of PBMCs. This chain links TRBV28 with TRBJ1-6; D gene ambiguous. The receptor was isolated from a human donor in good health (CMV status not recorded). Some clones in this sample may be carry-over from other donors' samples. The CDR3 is CASSLSTRNSPLHF. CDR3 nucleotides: TGTGCCAGCAGTTTATCTACTAGAAATTCACCCCTCCACTTT.